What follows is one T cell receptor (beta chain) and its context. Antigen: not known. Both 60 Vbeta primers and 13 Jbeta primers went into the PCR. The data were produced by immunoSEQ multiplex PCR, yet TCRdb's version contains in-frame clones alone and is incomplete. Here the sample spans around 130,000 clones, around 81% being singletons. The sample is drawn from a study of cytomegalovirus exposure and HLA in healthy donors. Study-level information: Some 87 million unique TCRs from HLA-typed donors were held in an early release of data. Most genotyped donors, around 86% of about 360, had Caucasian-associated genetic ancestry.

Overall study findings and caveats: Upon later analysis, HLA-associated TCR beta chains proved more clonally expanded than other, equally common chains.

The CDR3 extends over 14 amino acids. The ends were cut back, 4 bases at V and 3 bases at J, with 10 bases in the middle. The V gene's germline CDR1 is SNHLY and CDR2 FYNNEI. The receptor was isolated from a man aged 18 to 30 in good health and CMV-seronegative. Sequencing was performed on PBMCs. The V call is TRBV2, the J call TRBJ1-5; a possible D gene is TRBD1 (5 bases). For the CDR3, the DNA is TGTGCCAGCAGTGCCGACAGTCCCAATCAGCCCCAGCATTTT. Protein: CASSADSPNQPQHF.